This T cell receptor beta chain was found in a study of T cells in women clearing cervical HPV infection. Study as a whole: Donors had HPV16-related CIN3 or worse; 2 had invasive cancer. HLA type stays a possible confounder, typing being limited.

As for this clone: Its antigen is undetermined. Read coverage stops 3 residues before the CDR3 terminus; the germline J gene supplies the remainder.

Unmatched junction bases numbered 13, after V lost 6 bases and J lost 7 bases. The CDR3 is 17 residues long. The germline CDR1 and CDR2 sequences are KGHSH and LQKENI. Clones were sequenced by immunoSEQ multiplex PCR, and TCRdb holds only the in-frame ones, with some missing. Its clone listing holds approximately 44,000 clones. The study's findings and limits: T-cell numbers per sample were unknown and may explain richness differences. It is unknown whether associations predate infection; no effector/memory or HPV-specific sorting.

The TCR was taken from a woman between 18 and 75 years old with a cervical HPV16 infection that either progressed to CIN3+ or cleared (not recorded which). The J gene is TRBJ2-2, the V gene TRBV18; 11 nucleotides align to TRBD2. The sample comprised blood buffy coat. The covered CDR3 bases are TGTGCCAGCTCGCAAACTAGCGGGGGCCCTATTGACGGGGAG. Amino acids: CASSQTSGGPIDGE. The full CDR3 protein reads CASSQTSGGPIDGELFF.